Listed here are 5 T cell receptor beta chains from one sample, sequenced in a study of tumor and adjacent non-tumor tissue in lung cancer. No cell sorting was done before RNA was extracted from the tissue. The library came from three nested PCR rounds adapted from ARM-PCR protocols. TCRdb reanalysed the multiplex PCR reads using MiXCR and keeps one entry per CDR3 protein. The sample holds about 75,000 distinct CDR3 sequences, 60% to 85% seen once. Sequencing was performed on lung tumor tissue. These receptors were collected from a woman between 45 and 65 years old with non-small cell lung cancer.

The chain carries TRBV11-2 and TRBJ2-1; the D is unclear. This CDR3 contains 12 residues. Per the germline V gene, CDR1 is SGHAT and CDR2 is FQNNGV. Here the CDR3 DNA reads TGTGTCACCAGCCTATCCGACAATGAGCAGTTCTTC. It yields the protein CVTSLSDNEQFF.

Worth noting for this clonotype: A much larger clone differs by one base, so this may be a read error. This chain connects TRBV28 to TRBJ2-7; no reliable D call. V lost 2 bases and J 7 bases, leaving 3 bases between the germline ends. CDR1 MDHEN and CDR2 SYDVKM come from the germline V gene. This CDR3 is built from 10 residues. The CDR3 is CASSLGEQYF. The CDR3 DNA sequence: TGTGCCAGCAGTTTAGGAGAGCAGTACTTC.

Points on this clonotype: One end of the junction fails to match germline, which may point to a read error. V and J are TRBV10-2 and TRBJ2-3; 7 bases match TRBD2. The CDR3 extends over 17 amino acids. CDR1 and CDR2 from the germline V gene are WSHSY and SAAADI. CDR3 sequence reads: CASSEPPVRGSIDMQYF. DNA of the CDR3: TGCGCCAGCAGTGAGCCGCCAGTGCGGGGGAGCATAGATATGCAGTATTTT.

In its sample, this clonotype was seen once. The CDR3 does not close with the conserved phenylalanine or tryptophan, likely indicating a read error. The limits of the CDR3 on the DNA are not certain, so only TCRdb's listed CDR3 is given. V usage is TRBV13 and J usage is TRBJ2-1; the D segment call TRBD1 is taken from the table without a DNA check. The germline gives CDR1 PRHDT, CDR2 FYEKMQ (reference sequence). Including both end residues, the CDR3 is 15 amino acids long. This chain's CDR3 is CASSSSDSEGAEHFL.

As for this clonotype: Since the CDR3 does not end with the conserved phenylalanine or tryptophan, this likely comes from a read error. Because the CDR3's place on the DNA is in doubt, the DNA is left out and the CDR3 is given as listed by TCRdb. The chain has TRBV4-1 and TRBJ2-2. Germline lookup yields CDR1 MGHRA and CDR2 YSYEKL. Inclusive of both ends, the CDR3 amounts to 13 amino acids. The CDR3 loop reads CATTWGNTGELFS.